The clone carrying this TCR beta chain was seen a handful of times. Its antigen is undetermined. V lost 5 bases, J lost 4 bases, and 15 bases lay in between. Germline V CDR1 and CDR2: SGHVS, FQNEAQ. This CDR3 is built from 15 residues. Construction of TCR beta libraries was performed using quantitative 5'-RACE with molecular barcodes. Via MiXCR, TCRdb re-called the 5' RACE reads, giving one row per CDR3 protein. The sample lists some 330,000 distinct CDR3 sequences; approximately 8.2% were seen once. This record comes from a study of CD8 T cells in ankylosing spondylitis. Study-level results: As for the disease-linked clones, they showed a CD8+ phenotype and occurred at relatively low frequencies in peripheral blood. Disease-associated clones were reportedly significantly overrepresented in matched ankylosing spondylitis synovial fluid. There was a TCR beta motif, made of eight highly homologous variants, that appeared characteristic of ankylosing spondylitis blood.

The TCR originated in a male donor with ankylosing spondylitis. The chain has TRBV7-8 and TRBJ1-5; no firm D call. The sequencing sample was made of blood, either unsorted or a sorted T cell fraction (not recorded which). The CDR3 DNA is TGTGCCAGCAGCAACCCCCCCCGAGGGAATCAGCCCCAGCATTTT. This translates into CASSNPPRGNQPQHF. Full variable domain (outside the CDR3, taken from reference TRBV7-8 and TRBJ1-5): GAGVSQSPRYKVAKRGQDVALRCDPISGHVSLFWYQQALGQGPEFLTYFQNEAQLDKSGLPSDRFFAERPEGSVSTLKIQRTQQEDSAVYLCASSNPPRGNQPQHFGDGTRLSIL.